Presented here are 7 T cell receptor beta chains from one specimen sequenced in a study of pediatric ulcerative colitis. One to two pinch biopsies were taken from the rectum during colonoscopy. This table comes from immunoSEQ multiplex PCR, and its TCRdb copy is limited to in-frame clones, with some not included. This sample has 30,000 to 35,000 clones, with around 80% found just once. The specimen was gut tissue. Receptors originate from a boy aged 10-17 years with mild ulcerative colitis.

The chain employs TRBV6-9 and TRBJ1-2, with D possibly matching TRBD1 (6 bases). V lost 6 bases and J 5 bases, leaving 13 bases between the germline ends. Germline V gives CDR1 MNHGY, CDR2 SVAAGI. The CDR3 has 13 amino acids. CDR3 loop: CASRYTTGYGYTF. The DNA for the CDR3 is TGTGCCAGCAGGTACACAACAGGGTATGGCTACACCTTC.

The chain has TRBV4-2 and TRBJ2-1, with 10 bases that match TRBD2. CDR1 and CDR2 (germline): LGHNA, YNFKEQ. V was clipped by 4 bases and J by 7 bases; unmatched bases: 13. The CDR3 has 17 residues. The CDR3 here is CASSRTPSGGAENEQFF. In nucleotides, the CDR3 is TGTGCCAGCAGCCGCACCCCCAGCGGGGGGGCCGAAAATGAGCAGTTCTTC.

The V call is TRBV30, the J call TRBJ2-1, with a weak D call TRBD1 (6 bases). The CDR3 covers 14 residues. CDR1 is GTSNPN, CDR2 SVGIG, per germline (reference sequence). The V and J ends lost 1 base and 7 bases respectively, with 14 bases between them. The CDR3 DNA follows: TGTGCCTGGAGTGACAGGGTCCCTTCTAATGAGCAGTTCTTC. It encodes CAWSDRVPSNEQFF.

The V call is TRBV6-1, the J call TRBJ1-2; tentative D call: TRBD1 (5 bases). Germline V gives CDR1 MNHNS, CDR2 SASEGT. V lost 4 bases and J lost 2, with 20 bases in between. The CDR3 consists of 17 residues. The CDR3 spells CASSAPVGGISNYGYTF. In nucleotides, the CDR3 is TGTGCCAGCAGTGCCCCGGTCGGGGGTATCAGCAACTATGGCTACACCTTC.

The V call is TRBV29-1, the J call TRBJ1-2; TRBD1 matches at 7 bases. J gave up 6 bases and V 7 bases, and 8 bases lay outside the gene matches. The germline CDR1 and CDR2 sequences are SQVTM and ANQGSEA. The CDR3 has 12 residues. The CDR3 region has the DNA TGCAGCGCGGGAGGGGGCGTCCATGGCTACACCTTC. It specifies CSAGGGVHGYTF.

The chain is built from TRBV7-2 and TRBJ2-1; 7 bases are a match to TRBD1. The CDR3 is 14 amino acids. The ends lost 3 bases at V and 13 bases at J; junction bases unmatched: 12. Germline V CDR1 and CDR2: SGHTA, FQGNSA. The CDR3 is CASSFSQRQGDQFF. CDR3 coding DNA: TGTGCCAGCAGCTTCTCCCAGAGACAGGGCGATCAGTTCTTC.

CDR3 sequence (DNA): TGTGCCAGCACTCTGACTTTCGCTACCTACGAGCAGTACTTC. Protein product: CASTLTFATYEQYF. V and J are TRBV7-2 and TRBJ2-7; no reliable D call. Per germline, CDR1 SGHTA and CDR2 FQGNSA. V was clipped by 7 bases and J by 2 bases, with 15 bases between them. CDR3 length: 14 residues.